The entry below describes one T cell receptor beta chain. This specimen belongs to a study of blood T cell repertoires in COVID-19. For the study at large: Spain, Italy and the United States supplied samples that represented acute and convalescent COVID-19. The cDNA or gDNA used as material had been derived from T cells, B-cell-depleted T cells, or PBMCs.

V dropped 4 bases and J dropped 5 bases, with 17 bases sitting between them. CDR1 MNHEY and CDR2 SVGEGT come from the germline V gene. The CDR3 length is 15 residues. Sequenced by immunoSEQ multiplex PCR; TCRdb stores in-frame clones only, minus some. Among under 250,000 clones listed, 86% were seen once. Sequenced material: peripheral blood. This receptor was identified in an older man with acute or convalescent COVID-19. The J gene is TRBJ1-1, the V gene TRBV6-2 or TRBV6-3; possibly TRBD1 for D (6 bases). The chain's CDR3 is CASSSPDRVKTEAFF. DNA for the CDR3: TGTGCCAGCAGTTCCCCGGACAGAGTCAAGACTGAAGCTTTCTTT.